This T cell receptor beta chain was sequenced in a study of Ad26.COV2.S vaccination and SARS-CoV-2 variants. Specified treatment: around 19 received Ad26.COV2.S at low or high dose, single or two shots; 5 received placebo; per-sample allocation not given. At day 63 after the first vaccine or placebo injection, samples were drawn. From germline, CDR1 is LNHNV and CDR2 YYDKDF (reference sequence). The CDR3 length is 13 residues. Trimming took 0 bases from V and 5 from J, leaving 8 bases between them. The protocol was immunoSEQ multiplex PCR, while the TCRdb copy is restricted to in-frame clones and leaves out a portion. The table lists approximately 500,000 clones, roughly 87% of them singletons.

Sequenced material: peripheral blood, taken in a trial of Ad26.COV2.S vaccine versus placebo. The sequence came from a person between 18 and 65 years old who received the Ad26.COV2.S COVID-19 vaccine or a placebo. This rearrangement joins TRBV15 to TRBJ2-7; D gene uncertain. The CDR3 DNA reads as TGTGCCACCAGCAGAGATCTGGGCAACGAGCAGTACTTC. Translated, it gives CATSRDLGNEQYF.